Below, one T cell receptor beta chain is given with its context. Its cognate antigen is unknown. CDR3 length equals 18 residues. In germline, CDR1 is MGHRA, CDR2 YSYEKL. V lost 1 base and J lost 3; bases outside the gene matches: 11. Researchers ran the PCR with 60 Vbeta and 13 Jbeta primers. Measured with immunoSEQ multiplex PCR; TCRdb has only the in-frame clones, and not every one. The table shows around 160,000 clones, with 73% occurring only once. The sample comes from a study of cytomegalovirus exposure and HLA in healthy donors. Study observations and caveats: Further analysis was carried out later, and it showed several of the most significant clusters appearing linked to common viral pathogens.

The sample taken for sequencing was PBMCs. The TCR was taken from a woman in her late teens or twenties in good health and CMV-seronegative. This chain connects TRBV4-1 to TRBJ2-1, with 8 nucleotides matching TRBD2. The CDR3 reads CASSQGQRGRTLYNEQFF. For the CDR3, the DNA is TGCGCCAGCAGCCAAGGTCAGCGGGGGCGCACTCTCTACAATGAGCAGTTCTTC.